This TCR beta chain was sequenced during a study of T cells in Graves' hyperthyroidism and ophthalmopathy. What was amplified from RNA transcripts were TCR beta CDR3 regions. An initial round of RT-PCR targeting the TCR CDR3 relied on the HTBI primer set. MiXCR, run by TCRdb on the multiplex PCR reads, gives a single entry per CDR3 protein. The sample shows some 650,000 distinct CDR3 sequences, more than 15% of them seen only once. Study observations and caveats: Onset of ophthalmopathy came a median 6.5 months after the model predicted it. Ophthalmopathy was distinguished from stable hyperthyroidism by 13 V-J signatures.

V was shortened by 4 bases and J by 1 base, with 13 bases between the two germline ends. CDR1 and CDR2 from the germline V gene are MNHNS and SASEGT. The CDR3 contains 15 residues. As regards this clonotype: Its cognate antigen is unknown.

V gene TRBV6-1 combines with J gene TRBJ1-1; D gene unclear. The receptor was derived from a woman aged 40 to 49 with Graves' ophthalmopathy. Sequenced sample: blood. The CDR3 region is CASSVDRAKNTEAFF. In nucleotides, the CDR3 is TGTGCCAGCAGTGTGGACCGGGCCAAGAACACTGAAGCTTTCTTT.